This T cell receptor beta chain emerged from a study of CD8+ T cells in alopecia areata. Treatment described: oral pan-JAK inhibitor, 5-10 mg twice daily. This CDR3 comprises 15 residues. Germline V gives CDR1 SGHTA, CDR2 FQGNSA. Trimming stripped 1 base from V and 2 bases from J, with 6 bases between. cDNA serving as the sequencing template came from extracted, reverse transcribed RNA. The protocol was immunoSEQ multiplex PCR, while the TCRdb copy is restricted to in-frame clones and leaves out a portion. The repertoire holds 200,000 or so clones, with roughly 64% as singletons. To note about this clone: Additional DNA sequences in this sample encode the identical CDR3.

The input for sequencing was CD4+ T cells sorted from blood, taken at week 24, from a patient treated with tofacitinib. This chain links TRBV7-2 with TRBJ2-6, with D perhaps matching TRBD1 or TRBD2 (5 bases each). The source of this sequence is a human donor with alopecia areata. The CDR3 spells CASSLGGAGANVLTF. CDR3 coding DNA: TGTGCCAGCAGCTTAGGAGGGGCTGGGGCCAACGTCCTGACTTTC.